This TCR beta chain was obtained from a study of technical replicates of blood from several donors. Germline V lookup: CDR1 SGHAT, CDR2 FQNNGV. The CDR3 spans 13 residues. With 1 base removed from V and 0 bases from J, the gap between germline ends came to 4 bases. Sequencing used immunoSEQ multiplex PCR; TCRdb keeps in-frame clones, though not all of them. The table shows under 100,000 clones, with roughly 93% occurring only once. The sequence derives from a human donor in good health. Sequencing was performed on T cells isolated from PBMCs. The V call is TRBV11-2, the J call TRBJ2-7; D ambiguous. Here the CDR3 reads CASSLAGSYEQYF. CDR3 coding DNA: TGTGCCAGCAGCTTAGCAGGCTCCTACGAGCAGTACTTC.